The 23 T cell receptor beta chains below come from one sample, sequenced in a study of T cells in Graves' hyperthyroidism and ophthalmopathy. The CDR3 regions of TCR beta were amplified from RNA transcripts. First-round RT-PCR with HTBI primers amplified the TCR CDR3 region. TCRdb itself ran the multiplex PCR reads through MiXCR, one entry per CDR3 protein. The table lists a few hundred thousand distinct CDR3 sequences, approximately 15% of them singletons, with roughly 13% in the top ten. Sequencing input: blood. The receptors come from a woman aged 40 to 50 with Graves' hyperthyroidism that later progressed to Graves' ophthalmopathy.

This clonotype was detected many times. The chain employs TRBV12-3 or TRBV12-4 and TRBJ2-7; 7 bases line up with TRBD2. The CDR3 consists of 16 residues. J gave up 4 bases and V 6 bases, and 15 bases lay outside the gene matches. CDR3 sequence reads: CASSAKHAGEIYEQYF. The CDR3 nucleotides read TGTGCCAGCAGCGCGAAACACGCGGGGGAAATATACGAGCAGTACTTC.

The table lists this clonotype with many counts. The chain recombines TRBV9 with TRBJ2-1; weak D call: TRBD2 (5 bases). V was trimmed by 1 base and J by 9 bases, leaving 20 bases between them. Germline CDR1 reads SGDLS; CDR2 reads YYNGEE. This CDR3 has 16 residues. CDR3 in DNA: TGTGCCAGCAGCGTAAGTAGGGTTGCGGGTCCCACTGAGCAGTTCTTC. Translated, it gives CASSVSRVAGPTEQFF.

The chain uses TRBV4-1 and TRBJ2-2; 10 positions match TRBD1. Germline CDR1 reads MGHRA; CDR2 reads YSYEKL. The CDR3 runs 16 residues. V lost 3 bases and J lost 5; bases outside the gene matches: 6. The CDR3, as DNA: TGCGCCAGCAGCCACTACCGGGACAGGGGAACCGGGGAGCTGTTTTTT. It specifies CASSHYRDRGTGELFF.

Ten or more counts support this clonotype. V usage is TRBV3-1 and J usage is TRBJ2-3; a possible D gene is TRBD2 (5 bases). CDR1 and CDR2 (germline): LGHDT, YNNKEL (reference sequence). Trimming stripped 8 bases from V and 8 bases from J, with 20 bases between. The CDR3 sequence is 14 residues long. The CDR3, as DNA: TGTGCCAGCGGCCCCCACTTGGAGGTCTCTACGCAGTATTTT. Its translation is CASGPHLEVSTQYF.

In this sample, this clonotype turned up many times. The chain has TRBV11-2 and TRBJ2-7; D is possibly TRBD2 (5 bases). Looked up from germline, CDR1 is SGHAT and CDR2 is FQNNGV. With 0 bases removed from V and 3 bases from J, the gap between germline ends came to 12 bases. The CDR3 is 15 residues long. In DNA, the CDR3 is TGTGCCAGCAGCTTAGAAGATACTCGGGACTACGAGCAGTACTTC. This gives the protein CASSLEDTRDYEQYF. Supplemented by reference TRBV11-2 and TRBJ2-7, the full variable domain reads EAGVAQSPRYKIIEKRQSVAFWCNPISGHATLYWYQQILGQGPKLLIQFQNNGVVDDSQLPKDRFSAERLKGVDSTLKIQPAKLEDSAVYLCASSLEDTRDYEQYFGPGTRLTVT.

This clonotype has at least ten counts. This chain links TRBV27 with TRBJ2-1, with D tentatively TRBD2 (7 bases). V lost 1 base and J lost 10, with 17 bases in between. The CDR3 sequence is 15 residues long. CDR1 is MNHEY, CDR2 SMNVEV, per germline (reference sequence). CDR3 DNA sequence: TGTGCCAGCAGTTTATTCGGAGGGGGGGTTCGGGAGCAGTTCTTC. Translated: CASSLFGGGVREQFF.

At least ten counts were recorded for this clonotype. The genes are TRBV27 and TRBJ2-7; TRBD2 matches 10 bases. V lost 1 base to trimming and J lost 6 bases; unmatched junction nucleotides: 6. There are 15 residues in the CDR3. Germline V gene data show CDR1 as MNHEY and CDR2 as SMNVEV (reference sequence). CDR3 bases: TGTGCCAGCAGTTTATGGCCTAGCGGGAGAGGCGAGCAGTACTTC. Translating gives CASSLWPSGRGEQYF.

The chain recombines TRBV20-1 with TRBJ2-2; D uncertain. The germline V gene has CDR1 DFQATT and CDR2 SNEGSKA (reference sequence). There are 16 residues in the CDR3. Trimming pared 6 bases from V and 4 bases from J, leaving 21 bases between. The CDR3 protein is CSAKSLARGPTGELFF. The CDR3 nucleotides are TGCAGTGCAAAGTCTCTGGCGAGAGGACCCACCGGGGAGCTGTTTTTT.

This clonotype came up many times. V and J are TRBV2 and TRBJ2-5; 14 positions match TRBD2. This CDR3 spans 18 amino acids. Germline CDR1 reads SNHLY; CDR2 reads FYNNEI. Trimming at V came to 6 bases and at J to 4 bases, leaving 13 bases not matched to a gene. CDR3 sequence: CASSSGLAGGLNGETQYF. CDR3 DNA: TGTGCCAGCAGCTCAGGACTAGCGGGAGGCCTTAATGGAGAGACCCAGTACTTC. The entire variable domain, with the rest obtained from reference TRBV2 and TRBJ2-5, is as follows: EPEVTQTPSHQVTQMGQEVILRCVPISNHLYFYWYRQILGQKVEFLVSFYNNEISEKSEIFDDQFSVERPDGSNFTLKIRSTKLEDSAMYFCASSSGLAGGLNGETQYFGPGTRLLVL.

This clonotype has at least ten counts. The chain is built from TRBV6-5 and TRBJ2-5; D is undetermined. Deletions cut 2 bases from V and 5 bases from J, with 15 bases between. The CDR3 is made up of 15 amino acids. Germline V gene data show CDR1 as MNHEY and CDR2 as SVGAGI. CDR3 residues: CASSYGESSRETQYF. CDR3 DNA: TGTGCCAGCAGTTACGGCGAATCATCGAGGGAGACCCAGTACTTC.

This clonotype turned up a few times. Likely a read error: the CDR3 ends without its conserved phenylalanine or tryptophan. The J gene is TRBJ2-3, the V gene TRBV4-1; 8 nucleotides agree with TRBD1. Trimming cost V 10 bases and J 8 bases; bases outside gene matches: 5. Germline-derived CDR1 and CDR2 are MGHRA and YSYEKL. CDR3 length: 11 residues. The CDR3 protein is CATGGEATQYL. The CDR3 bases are TGCGCCACAGGGGGCGAGGCTACGCAGTATCTT.

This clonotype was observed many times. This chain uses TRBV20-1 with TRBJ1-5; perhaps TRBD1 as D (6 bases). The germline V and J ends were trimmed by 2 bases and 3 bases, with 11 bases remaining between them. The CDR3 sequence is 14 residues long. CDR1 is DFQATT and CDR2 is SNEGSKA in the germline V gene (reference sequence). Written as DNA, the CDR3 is TGCAGTGCTAGAAGACAGGTGGACAATCAGCCCCAGCATTTT. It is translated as CSARRQVDNQPQHF.

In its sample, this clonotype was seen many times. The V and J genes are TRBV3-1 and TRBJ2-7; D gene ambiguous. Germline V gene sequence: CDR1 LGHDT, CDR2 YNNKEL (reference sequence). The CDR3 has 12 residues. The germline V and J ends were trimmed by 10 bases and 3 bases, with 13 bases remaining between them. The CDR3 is CATGPSGYEQYF. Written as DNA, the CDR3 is TGTGCCACTGGGCCGTCGGGCTACGAGCAGTACTTC.

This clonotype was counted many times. In nucleotides, the CDR3 is TGTGCCAGCAGTCGACTAGCGGGAGGTCGGGAGCAGTTCTTC. It specifies CASSRLAGGREQFF. The rearrangement links TRBV28 to TRBJ2-1; TRBD2 matches at 13 bases. Germline CDR1 and CDR2: MDHEN and SYDVKM. With 5 bases clipped from V and 10 bases from J, the junction kept 5 bases outside the gene matches. The CDR3 sequence is 14 residues long.

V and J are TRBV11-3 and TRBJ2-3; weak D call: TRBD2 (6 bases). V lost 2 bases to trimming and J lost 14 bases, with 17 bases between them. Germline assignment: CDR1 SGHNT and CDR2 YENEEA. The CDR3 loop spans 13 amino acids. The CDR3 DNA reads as TGTGCCAGCAGCTTAAGGTCAGAGGGAGGACGGTATTTT. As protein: CASSLRSEGGRYF.

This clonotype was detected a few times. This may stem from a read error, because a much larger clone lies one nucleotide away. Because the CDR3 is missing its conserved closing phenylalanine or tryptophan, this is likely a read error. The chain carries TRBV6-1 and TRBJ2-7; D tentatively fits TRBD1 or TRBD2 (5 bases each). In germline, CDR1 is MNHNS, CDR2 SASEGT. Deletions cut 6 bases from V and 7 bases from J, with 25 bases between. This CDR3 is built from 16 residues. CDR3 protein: CASSPDTGANLREQYL. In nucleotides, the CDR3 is TGTGCCAGCAGCCCAGATACCGGGGCCAACTTGCGGGAGCAGTACCTC.

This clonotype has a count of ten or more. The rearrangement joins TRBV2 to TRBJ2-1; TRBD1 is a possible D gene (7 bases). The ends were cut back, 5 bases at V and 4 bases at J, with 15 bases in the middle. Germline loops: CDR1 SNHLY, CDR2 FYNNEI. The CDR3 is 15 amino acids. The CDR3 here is CASSLRQGGYNEQFF. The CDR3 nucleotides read TGTGCCAGCAGTCTTCGACAGGGAGGATACAATGAGCAGTTCTTC.

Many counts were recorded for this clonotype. CDR3 residues: CAISVDSFENRQGFYNEQFF. DNA for the CDR3: TGTGCCATCAGTGTCGACAGCTTCGAGAATCGCCAGGGCTTTTACAATGAGCAGTTCTTC. This chain uses TRBV10-3 with TRBJ2-1; D may be TRBD1 (5 bases). Germline lookup yields CDR1 ENHRY and CDR2 SYGVKD. Deletions cut 4 bases from V and 4 bases from J, with 29 bases between. The CDR3 sequence is 20 residues long.

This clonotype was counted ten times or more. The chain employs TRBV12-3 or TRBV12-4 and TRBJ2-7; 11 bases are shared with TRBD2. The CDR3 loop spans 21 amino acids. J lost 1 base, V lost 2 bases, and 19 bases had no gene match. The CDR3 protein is CASSLRPVAGGPAGRSYEQYF. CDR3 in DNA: TGTGCCAGCAGTTTACGACCGGTAGCGGGAGGGCCAGCGGGAAGGTCCTACGAGCAGTACTTC.

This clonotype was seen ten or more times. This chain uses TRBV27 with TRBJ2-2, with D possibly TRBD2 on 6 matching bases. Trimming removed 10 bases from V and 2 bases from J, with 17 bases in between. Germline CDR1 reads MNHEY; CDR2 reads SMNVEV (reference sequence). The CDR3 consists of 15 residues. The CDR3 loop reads CATRTGRLNTGELFF. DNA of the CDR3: TGTGCCACCAGAACTGGGAGGTTAAACACCGGGGAGCTGTTTTTT.

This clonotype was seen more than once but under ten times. DNA of the CDR3: TGTGCCAGCAGCCCCGGAGGGAAAAATGGCTACACCTTC. This sequence encodes CASSPGGKNGYTF. The chain joins TRBV6-1 to TRBJ1-2; D is undetermined. The germline gives CDR1 MNHNS, CDR2 SASEGT. This CDR3 is 13 amino acids long. The V and J ends lost 6 bases and 6 bases respectively, with 14 bases between them.

The CDR3 DNA sequence: TGTGCCAGTAGTATGGAAGCGCCCTACTCCACAGATACGCAGTATTTT. It is translated as CASSMEAPYSTDTQYF. The chain joins TRBV19 to TRBJ2-3; D not certain. CDR3 size: 16 residues. Germline V gives CDR1 LNHDA, CDR2 SQIVND (reference sequence). V shed 3 bases and J shed 2 bases, with 15 bases lying between them.

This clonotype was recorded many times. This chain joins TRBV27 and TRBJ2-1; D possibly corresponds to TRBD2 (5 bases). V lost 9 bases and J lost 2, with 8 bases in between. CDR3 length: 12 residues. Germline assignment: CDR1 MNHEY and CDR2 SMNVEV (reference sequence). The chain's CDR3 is CASSGAYNEQFF. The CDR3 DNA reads TGTGCCAGTTCCGGGGCCTACAATGAGCAGTTCTTC.